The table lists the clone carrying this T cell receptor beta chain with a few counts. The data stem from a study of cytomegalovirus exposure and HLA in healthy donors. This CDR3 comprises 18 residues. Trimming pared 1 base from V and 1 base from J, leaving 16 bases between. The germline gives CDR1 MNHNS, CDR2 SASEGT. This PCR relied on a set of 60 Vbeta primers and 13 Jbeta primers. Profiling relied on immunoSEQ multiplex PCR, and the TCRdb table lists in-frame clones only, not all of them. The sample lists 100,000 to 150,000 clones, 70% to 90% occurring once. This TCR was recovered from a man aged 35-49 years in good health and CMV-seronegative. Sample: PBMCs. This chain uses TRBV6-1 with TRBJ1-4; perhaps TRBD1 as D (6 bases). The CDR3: CASSEVRYRVVTNEKLFF. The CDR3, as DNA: TGTGCCAGCAGTGAAGTGCGGTACAGGGTGGTAACTAATGAAAAACTGTTTTTT.